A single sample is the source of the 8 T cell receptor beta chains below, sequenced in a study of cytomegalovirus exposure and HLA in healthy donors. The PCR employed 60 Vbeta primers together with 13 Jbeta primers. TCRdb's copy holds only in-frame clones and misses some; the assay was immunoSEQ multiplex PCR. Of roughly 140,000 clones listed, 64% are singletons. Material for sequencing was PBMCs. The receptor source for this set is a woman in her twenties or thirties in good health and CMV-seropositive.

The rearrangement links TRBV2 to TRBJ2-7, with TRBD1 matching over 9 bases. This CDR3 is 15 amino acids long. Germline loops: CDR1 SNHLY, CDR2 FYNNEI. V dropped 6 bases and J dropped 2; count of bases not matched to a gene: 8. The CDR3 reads CASRGNRDRAYEQYF. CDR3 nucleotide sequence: TGTGCCAGCAGGGGAAACCGGGACAGGGCCTACGAGCAGTACTTC. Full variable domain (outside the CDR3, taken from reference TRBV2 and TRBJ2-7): EPEVTQTPSHQVTQMGQEVILRCVPISNHLYFYWYRQILGQKVEFLVSFYNNEISEKSEIFDDQFSVERPDGSNFTLKIRSTKLEDSAMYFCASRGNRDRAYEQYFGPGTRLTVT.

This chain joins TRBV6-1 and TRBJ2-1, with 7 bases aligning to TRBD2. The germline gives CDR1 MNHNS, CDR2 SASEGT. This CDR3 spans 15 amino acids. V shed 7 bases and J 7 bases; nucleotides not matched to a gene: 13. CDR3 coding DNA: TGTGCCAGCACCAAAAGGGTGGCCGGGGGGAATGAGCAGTTCTTC. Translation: CASTKRVAGGNEQFF.

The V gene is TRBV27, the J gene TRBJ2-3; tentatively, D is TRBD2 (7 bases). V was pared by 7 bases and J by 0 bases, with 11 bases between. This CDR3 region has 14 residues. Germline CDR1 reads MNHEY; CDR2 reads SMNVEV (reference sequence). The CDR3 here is CASKRGASTDTQYF. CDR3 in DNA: TGTGCCAGCAAACGGGGGGCCAGCACAGATACGCAGTATTTT.

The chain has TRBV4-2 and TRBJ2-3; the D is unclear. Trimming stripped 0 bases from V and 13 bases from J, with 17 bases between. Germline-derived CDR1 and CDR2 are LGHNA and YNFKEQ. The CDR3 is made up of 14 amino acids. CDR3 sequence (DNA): TGTGCCAGCAGCCAAGAAGTCGACCACAGCCTGGAGTATTTT. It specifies CASSQEVDHSLEYF.

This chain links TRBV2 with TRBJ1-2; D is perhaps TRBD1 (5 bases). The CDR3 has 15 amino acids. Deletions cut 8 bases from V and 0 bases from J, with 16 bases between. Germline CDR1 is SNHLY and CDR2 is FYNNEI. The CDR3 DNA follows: TGTGCCAGCGGAAACAGGCAACGGCCTAACTATGGCTACACCTTC. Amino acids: CASGNRQRPNYGYTF.

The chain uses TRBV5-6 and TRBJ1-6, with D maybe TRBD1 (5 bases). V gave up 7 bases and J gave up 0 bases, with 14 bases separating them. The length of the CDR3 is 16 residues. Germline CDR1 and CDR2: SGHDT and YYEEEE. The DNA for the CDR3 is TGTGCCAGCGCACCTTACAGGAGCTCCTATAATTCACCCCTCCACTTT. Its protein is CASAPYRSSYNSPLHF.

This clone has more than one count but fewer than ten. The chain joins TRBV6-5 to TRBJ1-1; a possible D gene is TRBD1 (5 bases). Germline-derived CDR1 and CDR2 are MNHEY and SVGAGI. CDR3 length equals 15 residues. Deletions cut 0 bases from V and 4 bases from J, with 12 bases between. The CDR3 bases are TGTGCCAGCAGTTACTCGAGCACGGGGGGCACTGAAGCTTTCTTT. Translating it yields CASSYSSTGGTEAFF.

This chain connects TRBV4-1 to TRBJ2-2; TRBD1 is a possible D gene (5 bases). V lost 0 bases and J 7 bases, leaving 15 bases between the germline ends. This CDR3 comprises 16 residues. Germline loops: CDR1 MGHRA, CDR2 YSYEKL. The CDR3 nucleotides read TGCGCCAGCAGCCAAGAACCCGCAGGGTGGAACGGGGAGCTGTTTTTT. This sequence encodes CASSQEPAGWNGELFF.